The 7 T cell receptor beta chains reported below all come from one sample, sequenced in a study of blood T cell repertoires in COVID-19. Assay used: immunoSEQ multiplex PCR; TCRdb lists only in-frame clones, some missing. The sample consists of over 250,000 clones, approximately 85% of them appearing once. Sequencing was performed on peripheral blood. The receptor set was obtained from a woman in her 70s with acute or convalescent COVID-19.

The chain is built from TRBV7-8 and TRBJ2-6; unclear D gene. V was clipped by 1 base and J by 2 bases, with 6 bases between them. The CDR3 covers 15 residues. CDR1 is SGHVS, CDR2 FQNEAQ, per germline. This CDR3 is CASSLGAPGANVLTF. Written as DNA, the CDR3 is TGTGCCAGCAGCTTAGGGGCCCCTGGGGCCAACGTCCTGACTTTC. The entire variable domain, with the rest obtained from reference TRBV7-8 and TRBJ2-6, is as follows: GAGVSQSPRYKVAKRGQDVALRCDPISGHVSLFWYQQALGQGPEFLTYFQNEAQLDKSGLPSDRFFAERPEGSVSTLKIQRTQQEDSAVYLCASSLGAPGANVLTFGAGSRLTVL.

The chain recombines TRBV27 with TRBJ2-7, with D possibly TRBD2 on 5 matching bases. The CDR3 is 16 residues long. V was pared by 2 bases and J by 3 bases, with 17 bases between. Germline V gene lookup returns CDR1 MNHEY and CDR2 SMNVEV (reference sequence). In nucleotides, the CDR3 is TGTGCCAGCAGTTTAATCGCCGCCCCGGGGAACTACGAGCAGTACTTC. Encoded protein: CASSLIAAPGNYEQYF.

The rearrangement links TRBV15 to TRBJ2-2; no clear D. Germline CDR1 and CDR2: LNHNV and YYDKDF (reference sequence). V lost 2 bases to trimming and J lost 7 bases, with 5 bases between them. CDR3 length: 12 amino acids. CDR3 amino acids: CATSRQNGELFF. CDR3 nucleotides: TGTGCCACCAGCAGACAGAACGGGGAGCTGTTTTTT.

V and J are TRBV6-5 and TRBJ1-2; no reliable D call. This CDR3 has 12 residues. Germline CDR1 MNHEY, CDR2 SVGAGI. Trimming stripped 7 bases from V and 6 bases from J, with 12 bases between. CDR3 region: CASTYGSNGYTF. The CDR3 bases are TGTGCCAGCACGTACGGGTCGAATGGCTACACCTTC.

The chain carries TRBV5-1 and TRBJ2-1, with D unresolved. V shed 7 bases and J shed 1 base, with 15 bases lying between them. Germline V gene lookup returns CDR1 SGHRS and CDR2 YFSETQ. This CDR3 region has 15 residues. The CDR3 region has the DNA TGCGCCAGCTTCGAGGTCCCCGGGTCCTACAATGAGCAGTTCTTC. This gives the protein CASFEVPGSYNEQFF.

The chain uses TRBV5-1 and TRBJ2-7, with 7 bases identical to TRBD2. CDR3 length: 16 amino acids. V dropped 0 bases and J dropped 0; count of bases not matched to a gene: 6. Germline V CDR1 and CDR2: SGHRS, YFSETQ. The CDR3 DNA reads as TGCGCCAGCAGCTTGGCCGCAGGCGGGAGCTCCTACGAGCAGTACTTC. It is translated as CASSLAAGGSSYEQYF.

CDR3 residues: CASSLWAPRNQPQHF. CDR3 DNA sequence: TGTGCCAGCAGCTTGTGGGCCCCTCGCAATCAGCCCCAGCATTTT. The rearrangement uses TRBV5-6 and TRBJ1-5; D call uncertain. Trimming removed 1 base from V and 2 bases from J, with 10 bases in between. CDR1 is SGHDT, CDR2 YYEEEE, per germline. The CDR3 totals 15 residues.